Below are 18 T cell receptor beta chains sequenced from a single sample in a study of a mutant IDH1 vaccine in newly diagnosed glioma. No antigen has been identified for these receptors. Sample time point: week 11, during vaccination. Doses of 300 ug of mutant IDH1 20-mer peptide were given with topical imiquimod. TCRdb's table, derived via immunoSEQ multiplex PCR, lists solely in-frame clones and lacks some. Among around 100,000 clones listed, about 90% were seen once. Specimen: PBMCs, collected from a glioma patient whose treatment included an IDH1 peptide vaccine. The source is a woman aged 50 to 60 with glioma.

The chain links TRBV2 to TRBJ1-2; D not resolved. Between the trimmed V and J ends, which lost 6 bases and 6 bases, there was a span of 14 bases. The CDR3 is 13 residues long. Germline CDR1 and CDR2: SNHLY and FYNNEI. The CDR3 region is CASSLARENGYTF. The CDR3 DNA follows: TGTGCCAGCAGCCTAGCGAGGGAAAATGGCTACACCTTC.

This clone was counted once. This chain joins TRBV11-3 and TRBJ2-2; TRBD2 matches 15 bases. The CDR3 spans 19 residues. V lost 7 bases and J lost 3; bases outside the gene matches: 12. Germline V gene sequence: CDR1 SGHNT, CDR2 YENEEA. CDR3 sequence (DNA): TGTGCCAGCACAGCCGGCGGACTAGCGGGAGGGCACGACACCGGGGAGCTGTTTTTT. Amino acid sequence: CASTAGGLAGGHDTGELFF.

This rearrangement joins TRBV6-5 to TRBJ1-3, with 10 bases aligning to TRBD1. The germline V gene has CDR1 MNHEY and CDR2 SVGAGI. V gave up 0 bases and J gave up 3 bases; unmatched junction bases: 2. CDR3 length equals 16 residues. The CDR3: CASSYSGTGVGNTIYF. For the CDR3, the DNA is TGTGCCAGCAGTTACTCGGGGACAGGGGTTGGAAACACCATATATTTT.

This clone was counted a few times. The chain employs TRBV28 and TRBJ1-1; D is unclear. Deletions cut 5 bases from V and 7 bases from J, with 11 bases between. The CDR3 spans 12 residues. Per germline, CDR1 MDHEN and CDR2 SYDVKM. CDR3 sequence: CASSLDTLEAFF. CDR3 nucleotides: TGTGCCAGCAGTCTCGACACCCTTGAAGCTTTCTTT.

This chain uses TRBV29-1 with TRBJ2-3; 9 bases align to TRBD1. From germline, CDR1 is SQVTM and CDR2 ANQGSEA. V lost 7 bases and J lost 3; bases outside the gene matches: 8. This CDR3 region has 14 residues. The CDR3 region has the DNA TGCAGCGCATGGGGACAGGGAGGGACAGATACGCAGTATTTT. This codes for CSAWGQGGTDTQYF.

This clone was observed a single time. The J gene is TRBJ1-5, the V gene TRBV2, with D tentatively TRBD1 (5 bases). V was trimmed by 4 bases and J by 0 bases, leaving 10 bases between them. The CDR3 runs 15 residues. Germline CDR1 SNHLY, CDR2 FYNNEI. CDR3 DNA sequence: TGTGCCAGCAGTGGTAGACAGCATAGCAATCAGCCCCAGCATTTT. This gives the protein CASSGRQHSNQPQHF.

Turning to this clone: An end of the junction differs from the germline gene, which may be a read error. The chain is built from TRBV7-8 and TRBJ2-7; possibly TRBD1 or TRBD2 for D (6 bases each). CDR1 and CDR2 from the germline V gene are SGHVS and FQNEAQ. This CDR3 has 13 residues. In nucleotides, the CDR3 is TGTGCCAGCAGCTTACGGCTCCTCGGGGGCGTACACTTC. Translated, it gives CASSLRLLGGVHF.

Written as DNA, the CDR3 is TGTGCCAGCAGAGGCGTCCCCCGCCGGGGGCTGTTTTTT. Protein product: CASRGVPRRGLFF. The chain joins TRBV6-5 to TRBJ2-2; D perhaps matches TRBD2 (5 bases). CDR1 and CDR2 (germline): MNHEY, SVGAGI. The V and J ends lost 6 bases and 13 bases respectively, with 18 bases between them. The CDR3 loop spans 13 amino acids.

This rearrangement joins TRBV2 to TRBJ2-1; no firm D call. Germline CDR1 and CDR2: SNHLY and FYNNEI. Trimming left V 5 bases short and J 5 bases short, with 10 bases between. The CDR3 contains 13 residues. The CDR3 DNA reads TGTGCCAGCAGTCCCACTCCTAACAATGAGCAGTTCTTC. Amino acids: CASSPTPNNEQFF.

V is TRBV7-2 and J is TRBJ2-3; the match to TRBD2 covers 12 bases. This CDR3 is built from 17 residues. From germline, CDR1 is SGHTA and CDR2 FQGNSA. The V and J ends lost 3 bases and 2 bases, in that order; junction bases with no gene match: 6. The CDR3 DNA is TGTGCCAGCAGCTTGGAAGGACTAGCGGGACTCACAGATACGCAGTATTTT. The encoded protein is CASSLEGLAGLTDTQYF.

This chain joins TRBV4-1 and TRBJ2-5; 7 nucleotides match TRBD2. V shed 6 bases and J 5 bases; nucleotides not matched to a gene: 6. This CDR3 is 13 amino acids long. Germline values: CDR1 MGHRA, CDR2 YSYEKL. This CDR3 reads CASSRLAGETQYF. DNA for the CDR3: TGCGCCAGCAGTCGACTAGCCGGGGAGACCCAGTACTTC.

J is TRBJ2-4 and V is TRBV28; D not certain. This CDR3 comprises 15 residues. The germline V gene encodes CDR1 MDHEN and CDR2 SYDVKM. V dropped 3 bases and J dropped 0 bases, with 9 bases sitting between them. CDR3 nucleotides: TGTGCCAGCAGTTTTGGGATCTCAGCCAAAAACATTCAGTACTTC. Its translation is CASSFGISAKNIQYF.

The CDR3: CASSPYRIPFGRGWSYNEQFF. CDR3 nucleotide sequence: TGTGCCAGCAGCCCATATAGGATACCGTTCGGAAGGGGATGGTCCTACAATGAGCAGTTCTTC. The chain has TRBV7-8 and TRBJ2-1, with D perhaps TRBD1 (5 bases). The germline gives CDR1 SGHVS, CDR2 FQNEAQ. The V end lost 5 bases, the J end lost 1 base, and 30 bases lay between the germline ends. This CDR3 has 21 residues.

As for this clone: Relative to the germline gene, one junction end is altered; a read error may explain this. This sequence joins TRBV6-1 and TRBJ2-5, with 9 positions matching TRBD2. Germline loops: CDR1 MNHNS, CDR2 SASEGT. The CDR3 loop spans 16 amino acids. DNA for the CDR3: TGTGCCATCAGTGAGTCCAGACTAGCGGAAAAAGAGACCCAGTACTTC. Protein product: CAISESRLAEKETQYF.

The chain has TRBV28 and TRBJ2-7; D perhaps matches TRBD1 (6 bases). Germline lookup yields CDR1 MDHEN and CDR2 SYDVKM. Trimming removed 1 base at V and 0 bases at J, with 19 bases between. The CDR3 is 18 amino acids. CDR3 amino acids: CASSLSLSPGQLSYEQYF. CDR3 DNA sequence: TGTGCCAGCAGTTTATCCCTATCCCCTGGACAGCTCTCCTACGAGCAGTACTTC. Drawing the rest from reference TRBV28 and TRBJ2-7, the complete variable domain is DVKVTQSSRYLVKRTGEKVFLECVQDMDHENMFWYRQDPGLGLRLIYFSYDVKMKEKGDIPEGYSVSREKKERFSLILESASTNQTSMYLCASSLSLSPGQLSYEQYFGPGTRLTVT.

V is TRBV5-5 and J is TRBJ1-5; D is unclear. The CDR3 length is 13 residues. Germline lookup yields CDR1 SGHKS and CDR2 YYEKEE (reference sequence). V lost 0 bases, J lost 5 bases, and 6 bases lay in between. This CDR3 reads CASSLDMDQPQHF. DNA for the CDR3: TGTGCCAGCAGCTTGGACATGGATCAGCCCCAGCATTTT.

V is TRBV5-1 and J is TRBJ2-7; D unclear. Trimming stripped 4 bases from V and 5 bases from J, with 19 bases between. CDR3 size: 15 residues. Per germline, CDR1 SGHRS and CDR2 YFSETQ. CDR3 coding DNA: TGCGCCAGCAGCCAGACGGTTGAGGCGTTCCACGAGCAGTACTTC. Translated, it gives CASSQTVEAFHEQYF.

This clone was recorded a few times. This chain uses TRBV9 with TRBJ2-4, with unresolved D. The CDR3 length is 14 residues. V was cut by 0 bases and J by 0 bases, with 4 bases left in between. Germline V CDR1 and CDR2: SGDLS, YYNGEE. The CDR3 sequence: CASSVDLAKNIQYF. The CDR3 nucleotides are TGTGCCAGCAGCGTAGACCTAGCCAAAAACATTCAGTACTTC.